The next 14 T cell receptor beta chains were all read from a single sample in a study of post-analysis software for immune sequencing data. Points from the study as a whole: TRBV segments more frequent in patients than in controls numbered roughly 5 and included TRBV5-6, TRBV5-1 and TRBV20-1.

No antigen has been identified for these receptors. Unique molecular identifiers were present in the TCR beta cDNA libraries. A single record per CDR3 protein comes from TCRdb applying MiXCR to the PCR reads. The data show about 770,000 distinct CDR3 sequences, roughly 50% seen once. The specimen was blood. These receptors were collected from a girl aged 5 to 17 with multiple sclerosis.

The V call is TRBV15, the J call TRBJ1-5, with 7 nucleotides matching TRBD1. V dropped 5 bases and J dropped 7; count of bases not matched to a gene: 5. Germline CDR1 reads LNHNV; CDR2 reads YYDKDF (reference sequence). The CDR3 runs 13 residues. The chain's CDR3 is CATSLGGGQPQHF. CDR3 DNA: TGTGCCACCAGCTTAGGGGGCGGGCAGCCCCAGCATTTT.

The V gene is TRBV27, the J gene TRBJ2-7; D possibly corresponds to TRBD2 (6 bases). The CDR3 has 16 amino acids. V was shortened by 4 bases and J by 2 bases, with 18 bases between the two germline ends. Per the germline V gene, CDR1 is MNHEY and CDR2 is SMNVEV (reference sequence). In DNA, the CDR3 is TGTGCCAGCAGTTACCAAACCGGGACTGAAGCCTACGAGCAGTACTTC. Its translation is CASSYQTGTEAYEQYF.

The chain uses TRBV13 and TRBJ2-5; TRBD1 aligns across 11 bases. TRBJ2-7 matches the DNA end more closely, so the J call is doubtful. Germline lookup yields CDR1 PRHDT and CDR2 FYEKMQ (reference sequence). The CDR3 runs 15 residues. CDR3 sequence: CASSPGTGGTYEQYF. The CDR3 DNA reads as TGTGCCAGCAGCCCCGGGACAGGGGGGACCTACGAGCAGTACTTC.

The rearrangement uses TRBV3-1 and TRBJ2-4; 10 nucleotides match TRBD2. This CDR3 has 16 residues. CDR1 and CDR2 (germline): LGHDT, YNNKEL (reference sequence). V shed 1 base and J 3 bases; nucleotides not matched to a gene: 3. In DNA form, the CDR3 reads TGTGCCAGCAGCCAAGCTAGCGGGAGTGTCAAAAACATTCAGTACTTC. Residues: CASSQASGSVKNIQYF.

The rearrangement joins TRBV7-9 to TRBJ1-1; D uncertain. Germline assignment: CDR1 SEHNR and CDR2 FQNEAQ (reference sequence). The CDR3 spans 14 residues. V lost 10 bases, J lost 2 bases, and 17 bases lay in between. CDR3 nucleotide sequence: TGTGCCACCAGACCCATGACATCCAACACTGAAGCTTTCTTT. Residues: CATRPMTSNTEAFF.

The chain couples TRBV30 to TRBJ2-1; D ambiguous. Germline CDR1 is GTSNPN and CDR2 is SVGIG (reference sequence). This CDR3 comprises 12 residues. Trimming removed 0 bases from V and 9 bases from J, with 9 bases in between. CDR3 region: CAWSVGWGEQFF. The DNA of the CDR3 is TGTGCCTGGAGTGTAGGGTGGGGTGAGCAGTTCTTC.

The CDR3 region is CASRGAGRDAFSTDTQYF. The CDR3 DNA reads TGTGCCAGTAGAGGAGCGGGACGGGACGCTTTTAGCACAGATACGCAGTATTTT. The genes are TRBV19 and TRBJ2-3, with 7 nucleotides matching TRBD2. This CDR3 contains 18 residues. The trim removed 6 bases at V and 0 bases at J, leaving 15 bases unmatched. CDR1 is LNHDA, CDR2 SQIVND, per germline (reference sequence).

V usage is TRBV20-1 and J usage is TRBJ2-7; D is possibly TRBD2 (6 bases). Germline loops: CDR1 DFQATT, CDR2 SNEGSKA (reference sequence). Trimming pared 0 bases from V and 3 bases from J, leaving 12 bases between. The CDR3 extends over 14 amino acids. CDR3 nucleotides: TGCAGTGCTAGAGATAGACTAGGCGACTACGAGCAGTACTTC. This translates into CSARDRLGDYEQYF.

The chain recombines TRBV12-5 with TRBJ2-7; possibly TRBD1 for D (7 bases). The J call may be faulty, since TRBJ2-5 better matches the DNA end. CDR3 size: 19 residues. The germline V gene has CDR1 LGHNT and CDR2 FRNRAP. The CDR3 DNA reads TGTGCTAGTGCCGTTCAACCCTTTATGTCAGGGGGGATGAGGGAGACCCAGTACTTC. Amino acids: CASAVQPFMSGGMRETQYF.

The V call is TRBV25-1, the J call TRBJ2-5; the D is unclear. Looked up from germline, CDR1 is MGHDK and CDR2 is SYGVNS. The length of the CDR3 is 14 residues. V lost 3 bases, J lost 4 bases, and 12 bases lay in between. The CDR3 sequence: CASSENLYRETQYF. CDR3 nucleotides: TGTGCCAGCAGTGAGAACCTGTACCGAGAGACCCAGTACTTC.

This chain connects TRBV12-3 or TRBV12-4 to TRBJ2-3; a weak D match, TRBD2 (5 bases). V gave up 3 bases and J gave up 4 bases, with 11 bases separating them. CDR3 length: 14 amino acids. CDR3 nucleotides: TGTGCCAGCAGTTTGACGGCGGGCCCAGATACGCAGTATTTT. Translating it yields CASSLTAGPDTQYF.

The chain joins TRBV28 to TRBJ2-1; the match to TRBD1 covers 8 bases. The CDR3 is 16 amino acids. Germline lookup yields CDR1 MDHEN and CDR2 SYDVKM. V lost 4 bases, J lost 0 bases, and 5 bases stayed unmatched. The CDR3 is CASSSPGGLSYNEQFF. DNA of the CDR3: TGTGCCAGCAGTTCCCCAGGGGGCCTCTCCTACAATGAGCAGTTCTTC.

The V call is TRBV27, the J call TRBJ1-1, with D tentatively TRBD1 (6 bases). V dropped 5 bases and J dropped 5 bases, with 15 bases sitting between them. The CDR3 loop spans 14 amino acids. CDR1 is MNHEY, CDR2 SMNVEV, per germline (reference sequence). The CDR3 reads CASSPLDRRTEAFF. The CDR3 nucleotides are TGTGCCAGCAGTCCACTCGACAGGAGGACTGAAGCTTTCTTT.

V and J are TRBV20-1 and TRBJ2-3, with unresolved D. V lost 3 bases and J lost 1, with 11 bases in between. In germline, CDR1 is DFQATT, CDR2 SNEGSKA (reference sequence). The CDR3 extends over 14 amino acids. The CDR3 reads CSASRSAGTDTQYF. The CDR3 bases are TGCAGTGCTAGCCGCAGCGCGGGCACAGATACGCAGTATTTT.